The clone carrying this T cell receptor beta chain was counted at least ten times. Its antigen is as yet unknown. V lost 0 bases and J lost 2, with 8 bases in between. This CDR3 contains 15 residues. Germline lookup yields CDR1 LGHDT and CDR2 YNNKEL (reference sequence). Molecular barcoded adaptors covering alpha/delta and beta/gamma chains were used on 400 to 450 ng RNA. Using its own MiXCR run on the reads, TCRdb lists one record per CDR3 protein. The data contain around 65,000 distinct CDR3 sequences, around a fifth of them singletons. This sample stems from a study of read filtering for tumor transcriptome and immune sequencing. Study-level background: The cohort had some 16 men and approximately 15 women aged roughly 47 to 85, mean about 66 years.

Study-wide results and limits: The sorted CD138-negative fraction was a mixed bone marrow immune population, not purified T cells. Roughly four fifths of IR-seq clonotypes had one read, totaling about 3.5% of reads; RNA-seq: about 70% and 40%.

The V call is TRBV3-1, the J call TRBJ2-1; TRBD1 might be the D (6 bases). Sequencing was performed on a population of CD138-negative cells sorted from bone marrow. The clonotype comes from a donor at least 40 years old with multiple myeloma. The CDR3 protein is CASSQDRDTYNEQFF. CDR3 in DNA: TGTGCCAGCAGCCAAGACCGGGACACCTACAATGAGCAGTTCTTC.